This entry lists 29 T cell receptor beta chains sequenced from one sample in a study of radiation and T cells in renal cell carcinoma. As to time point: blood 4 weeks post-SBRT, at nephrectomy. Sample treatment: 15 Gy SBRT to primary tumor, nephrectomy 4 weeks later. The data were produced by immunoSEQ multiplex PCR, yet TCRdb's version contains in-frame clones alone and is incomplete. The sample includes around 77,000 clones, roughly 80% of them seen just once. Specimen: blood, collected from a patient whose treatment included radiotherapy and nephrectomy. The receptors were gathered from a woman aged 55-69 years with renal cell carcinoma.

This chain uses TRBV2 with TRBJ1-2, with no clear D. V lost 1 base and J 3 bases, leaving 3 bases between the germline ends. The V gene's germline CDR1 is SNHLY and CDR2 FYNNEI. The CDR3 runs 12 residues. The chain's CDR3 is CASSEVHYGYTF. CDR3 in DNA: TGTGCCAGCAGTGAAGTACACTATGGCTACACCTTC. Full variable domain (outside the CDR3, taken from reference TRBV2 and TRBJ1-2): EPEVTQTPSHQVTQMGQEVILRCVPISNHLYFYWYRQILGQKVEFLVSFYNNEISEKSEIFDDQFSVERPDGSNFTLKIRSTKLEDSAMYFCASSEVHYGYTFGSGTRLTVV.

The chain employs TRBV5-4 and TRBJ2-5; 10 nucleotides align to TRBD1. Gene TRBJ2-7 matches the end of the DNA better, so the J call may be wrong. CDR1 and CDR2 from the germline V gene are SGHNT and YYREEE (reference sequence). The length of the CDR3 is 15 residues. The CDR3 is CASSLNPGQGIEQYF. The CDR3, as DNA: TGTGCCAGCAGCCTGAACCCGGGACAGGGGATCGAGCAGTACTTC.

The count of this clone is one. The chain employs TRBV7-9 and TRBJ2-3; TRBD2 matches 11 bases. CDR1 and CDR2 (germline): SEHNR, FQNEAQ (reference sequence). V shed 4 bases and J 4 bases; nucleotides not matched to a gene: 10. The CDR3 is 17 amino acids. DNA of the CDR3: TGTGCCAGCAGCTCGACTTTAGCGGGGGGGCCGTCAGATACGCAGTATTTT. The encoded protein is CASSSTLAGGPSDTQYF.

The rearrangement joins TRBV15 to TRBJ2-2, with 10 bases lining up with TRBD2. CDR3 length: 21 residues. Germline CDR1 and CDR2: LNHNV and YYDKDF (reference sequence). J lost 0 bases, V lost 8 bases, and 21 bases had no gene match. The CDR3 DNA reads TGTGCCACCCGCGTTTTGAGACTAGCGGGTACGACGGTTGCGAACACCGGGGAGCTGTTTTTT. Its protein product is CATRVLRLAGTTVANTGELFF.

This chain connects TRBV6-5 to TRBJ1-2; TRBD1 might be the D (5 bases). This CDR3 is built from 13 residues. Germline V gene sequence: CDR1 MNHEY, CDR2 SVGAGI. The V end lost 10 bases, the J end lost 1 base, and 13 bases lay between the germline ends. The CDR3 DNA reads TGTGCCACCCCGCCCGACAGTAACTATGGCTACACCTTC. It encodes CATPPDSNYGYTF.

V usage is TRBV30 and J usage is TRBJ2-1; TRBD2 matches 11 bases. CDR3 length: 14 residues. CDR1 and CDR2 (germline): GTSNPN, SVGIG (reference sequence). J gave up 6 bases and V 8 bases, and 9 bases lay outside the gene matches. CDR3 loop: CAGLIAGGINEQFF. In nucleotides, the CDR3 is TGTGCCGGACTCATAGCGGGAGGGATCAATGAGCAGTTCTTC.

V usage is TRBV9 and J usage is TRBJ2-2; 7 bases fit TRBD1. Trimming removed 6 bases from V and 0 bases from J; junction bases left unmatched: 8. The CDR3 is 16 residues long. Per the germline V gene, CDR1 is SGDLS and CDR2 is YYNGEE. CDR3 in DNA: TGTGCCAGCACTGAAACCGGGACAGCGAACACCGGGGAGCTGTTTTTT. As protein: CASTETGTANTGELFF.

The chain combines TRBV5-4 with TRBJ2-7; D is possibly TRBD2 (5 bases). This CDR3 comprises 16 residues. Trimming removed 0 bases at V and 2 bases at J, with 15 bases between. Germline loops: CDR1 SGHNT, CDR2 YYREEE (reference sequence). CDR3 bases: TGTGCCAGCAGCTTGGGTGCTAGCCTTATCACCTACGAGCAGTACTTC. Protein: CASSLGASLITYEQYF.

The chain has TRBV6-5 and TRBJ1-1; D ambiguous. Germline V CDR1 and CDR2: MNHEY, SVGAGI. The V and J ends lost 0 bases and 5 bases respectively, with 10 bases between them. The CDR3 runs to 14 residues. The CDR3 DNA reads TGTGCCAGCAGTTACTCCTCGGTACCTACTGAAGCTTTCTTT. Protein: CASSYSSVPTEAFF.

The chain recombines TRBV28 with TRBJ2-1; 10 bases align to TRBD2. V dropped 3 bases and J dropped 7; count of bases not matched to a gene: 9. Germline lookup yields CDR1 MDHEN and CDR2 SYDVKM. The CDR3 spans 16 residues. This CDR3 reads CASSFTSGAPGNEQFF. CDR3 DNA sequence: TGTGCCAGCAGTTTCACTAGCGGGGCGCCGGGAAATGAGCAGTTCTTC.

This clone has just one count. This chain connects TRBV28 to TRBJ2-5; D is ambiguous. The V end lost 4 bases, the J end lost 2 bases, and 14 bases lay between the germline ends. The CDR3 is 15 amino acids. CDR1 MDHEN and CDR2 SYDVKM come from the germline V gene. CDR3 sequence: CASSSRQLVQETQYF. DNA for the CDR3: TGTGCCAGCAGTTCAAGGCAGCTGGTACAAGAGACCCAGTACTTC.

The gene calls are TRBV28 and TRBJ2-4, with D possibly being TRBD1 (5 bases). The V end was cut by 1 base, the J end by 7 bases, with 14 bases between. The germline CDR1 and CDR2 sequences are MDHEN and SYDVKM. The CDR3 runs to 15 residues. The CDR3 reads CASSLSIQGGNIQYF. The CDR3 nucleotides are TGTGCCAGCAGTTTATCTATCCAGGGTGGTAACATTCAGTACTTC.

V usage is TRBV19 and J usage is TRBJ1-2; D is unclear. This CDR3 has 13 residues. Trimming took off 5 bases at V and 4 bases at J, with 11 bases between the two ends. The germline gives CDR1 LNHDA, CDR2 SQIVND (reference sequence). The CDR3 DNA follows: TGTGCCAGTAGTGACCAGGCTGGCTATGGCTACACCTTC. Amino acids: CASSDQAGYGYTF.

The chain recombines TRBV21-1 with TRBJ1-5. TRBV21-1 is classified as a pseudogene. CDR3 length equals 13 residues. The CDR3 protein is CASSKGENQPQHF. DNA for the CDR3: TGTGCCAGCAGCAAAGGAGAGAATCAGCCCCAGCATTTT.

This chain connects TRBV6-5 to TRBJ1-2, with a possible D match to TRBD1 (5 bases). Trimming pared 0 bases from V and 5 bases from J, leaving 10 bases between. The CDR3 totals 14 residues. Germline V gene sequence: CDR1 MNHEY, CDR2 SVGAGI. The CDR3 DNA reads as TGTGCCAGCAGTTACTCAATCAGGGCTTATGGCTACACCTTC. Amino acids: CASSYSIRAYGYTF.

This chain links TRBV2 with TRBJ1-1; D is uncertain. This CDR3 has 14 residues. From germline, CDR1 is SNHLY and CDR2 FYNNEI. Trimming stripped 6 bases from V and 3 bases from J, with 14 bases between. The CDR3 region is CASRTEGRDTEAFF. CDR3 nucleotides: TGTGCCAGCAGAACCGAAGGTAGGGACACTGAAGCTTTCTTT.

The rearrangement links TRBV6-1 to TRBJ1-2, with D possibly being TRBD1 (6 bases). This CDR3 is 13 amino acids long. Per germline, CDR1 MNHNS and CDR2 SASEGT. Trimming stripped 11 bases from V and 6 bases from J, with 19 bases between. CDR3 loop: CAGRRTVKDGYTF. In DNA form, the CDR3 reads TGTGCCGGACGTCGGACAGTAAAGGATGGCTACACCTTC.

The CDR3 protein is CASSFGTSYEQYF. The CDR3 coding sequence is TGTGCCAGCAGTTTCGGGACATCCTACGAGCAGTACTTC. V is TRBV5-4 and J is TRBJ2-7; TRBD1 is a possible D gene (6 bases). Germline loops: CDR1 SGHNT, CDR2 YYREEE (reference sequence). CDR3 length: 13 residues. Trimming removed 5 bases at V and 1 base at J, with 10 bases between.

This clone came up once. V is TRBV6-1 and J is TRBJ1-5; D is uncertain. Trimming shortened V by 3 bases and J by 8 bases, and 23 bases separated the two germline ends. The CDR3 extends over 17 amino acids. CDR1 and CDR2 from the germline V gene are MNHNS and SASEGT. CDR3 in DNA: TGTGCCAGCAGTGATTCGGCAGGCCGTTCTCCTATCAAGCCCCAGCATTTT. Translation gives CASSDSAGRSPIKPQHF.

This rearrangement joins TRBV28 to TRBJ2-6; D perhaps matches TRBD2 (5 bases). From germline, CDR1 is MDHEN and CDR2 SYDVKM. The CDR3 consists of 16 residues. V was pared by 4 bases and J by 0 bases, with 10 bases between. CDR3 residues: CASSWRKLSGANVLTF. CDR3 sequence (DNA): TGTGCCAGCAGTTGGAGGAAGCTCTCTGGGGCCAACGTCCTGACTTTC.

The chain recombines TRBV9 with TRBJ2-3, with D perhaps TRBD1 or TRBD2 (6 bases each). The CDR3 is 15 amino acids. Trimming cost V 3 bases and J 5 bases, with 16 bases left between them. CDR1 is SGDLS, CDR2 YYNGEE, per germline. The CDR3 spells CASSEGGRGGDTQYF. CDR3 nucleotide sequence: TGTGCCAGCAGCGAAGGGGGACGGGGAGGAGATACGCAGTATTTT.

V and J are TRBV19 and TRBJ2-2; 9 nucleotides match TRBD1. Germline V gene sequence: CDR1 LNHDA, CDR2 SQIVND (reference sequence). The CDR3 length is 15 residues. The V and J ends lost 5 bases and 6 bases, in that order; junction bases with no gene match: 7. The CDR3 region is CASSPGQGRAGELFF. The DNA of the CDR3 is TGTGCCAGTAGTCCTGGACAGGGGAGGGCCGGGGAGCTGTTTTTT.

This clone was counted once. The genes are TRBV9 and TRBJ1-4; 9 bases line up with TRBD1. This CDR3 is built from 14 residues. Unmatched junction bases numbered 9, after V lost 7 bases and J lost 8 bases. CDR1 and CDR2 (germline): SGDLS, YYNGEE. The CDR3 region has the DNA TGTGCCAGCGCCTGGGGACAGGGCCAAGAAAAACTGTTTTTT. Protein product: CASAWGQGQEKLFF.

The chain combines TRBV6-5 with TRBJ2-7, with a tentative D call TRBD1 (6 bases). Germline lookup yields CDR1 MNHEY and CDR2 SVGAGI. V was pared by 7 bases and J by 2 bases, with 15 bases between. The CDR3 totals 14 residues. The CDR3 region has the DNA TGTGCCAGCACCAATGGGGGCGGTGCCTACGAGCAGTACTTC. Its protein product is CASTNGGGAYEQYF.

J is TRBJ1-2 and V is TRBV5-4; possibly TRBD1 for D (5 bases). The CDR3 contains 15 residues. V was cut by 4 bases and J by 3 bases, with 16 bases left in between. Germline-derived CDR1 and CDR2 are SGHNT and YYREEE (reference sequence). The CDR3 region has the DNA TGTGCCAGCAGCCCCGCCGCCAGGGCACACTATGGCTACACCTTC. The encoded protein is CASSPAARAHYGYTF.

This clone showed up just a few times. An end of the junction differs from the germline gene, which may be a read error. V usage is TRBV6-1 and J usage is TRBJ1-1; D remains ambiguous. Germline CDR1 MNHNS, CDR2 SASEGT. The CDR3 runs to 10 residues. The CDR3 loop is CASSDPRVVF. The CDR3 DNA sequence: TGTGCCAGCAGTGATCCCAGAGTAGTGTTT.

This clone was picked up a small number of times. The chain couples TRBV9 to TRBJ2-1; tentative D call: TRBD2 (6 bases). Germline V gives CDR1 SGDLS, CDR2 YYNGEE. This CDR3 is 14 amino acids long. V was trimmed by 0 bases and J by 7 bases, leaving 11 bases between them. CDR3 region: CASSVAGLLNEQFF. The CDR3 bases are TGTGCCAGCAGCGTAGCGGGACTCCTAAATGAGCAGTTCTTC.

This sequence joins TRBV28 and TRBJ2-5, with 7 bases that match TRBD1. With V trimmed by 5 bases and J by 2 bases, 11 bases remained unmatched. The V gene's germline CDR1 is MDHEN and CDR2 SYDVKM. The CDR3 runs 16 residues. CDR3 DNA: TGTGCCAGCAGTCCCCCTTTACCGGGACAGCAAGAGACCCAGTACTTC. Translated: CASSPPLPGQQETQYF.

The V and J genes are TRBV2 and TRBJ2-2; 8 bases are shared with TRBD2. J gave up 3 bases and V 7 bases, and 19 bases lay outside the gene matches. Germline values: CDR1 SNHLY, CDR2 FYNNEI. This CDR3 is built from 19 residues. In nucleotides, the CDR3 is TGTGCCAGCACCGGACCAAGGCGGCTTACTAGCGGTGACACCGGGGAGCTGTTTTTT. Amino acid sequence: CASTGPRRLTSGDTGELFF.